This T cell receptor (beta chain) was documented in a study of blood T cell repertoires in COVID-19. For the study at large: The United States, Italy and Spain provided the acute and convalescent COVID-19 samples.

This clone has only one observation. Only in-frame clones appear in the TCRdb table, and some are missing; sequencing was by immunoSEQ multiplex PCR. The sample includes 360,000 or so clones, nearly 90% of them seen just once. The CDR3 length is 14 residues. Germline V CDR1 and CDR2: MDHEN, SYDVKM. V lost 7 bases, J lost 5 bases, and 17 bases lay in between. The chain carries TRBV28 and TRBJ1-2; D remains ambiguous. Specimen: peripheral blood. This sequence originates from a man younger than 35 with active or convalescent COVID-19. The CDR3 reads CASNTRKVRYGYTF. The CDR3 bases are TGTGCCAGCAACACAAGGAAGGTGAGGTATGGCTACACCTTC.